This entry lists 3 T cell receptor beta chains sequenced from one sample in a study of cytomegalovirus exposure and HLA in healthy donors (dated by TCRdb to 2016 to 2017). Library prep was done by the immunoSEQ multiplex PCR assay. For the multiplex PCR, a mixture combining 60 forward primers for TCR Vbeta segments and 13 reverse primers for TCR Jbeta segments was used. Not all clones reach the TCRdb copy of this immuneACCESS table, which keeps in-frame sequences only. Checked studies attribute under half of the gap to unresolved V genes and leave the rest unexplained. The sample has under 200,000 clones on record, roughly 85% of them singletons. The top ten constitute 9.3% of the sample. Input material: PBMCs. All receptors derive from a man between 18 and 29 years old in good health and CMV-seropositive.

The gene calls are TRBV6-5 and TRBJ2-7, with TRBD2 as a possible D gene (6 bases). CDR1 is MNHEY and CDR2 is SVGAGI in the germline V gene. CDR3 size: 16 residues. V was cut by 4 bases and J by 5 bases, with 21 bases left in between. CDR3 loop: CASSFRAWRVEDEQYF. CDR3 in DNA: TGTGCCAGCAGTTTTAGGGCCTGGAGGGTGGAGGACGAGCAGTACTTC.

The chain joins TRBV7-2 to TRBJ2-2; TRBD2 matches at 7 bases. V dropped 2 bases and J dropped 6; count of bases not matched to a gene: 3. The CDR3 is made up of 14 amino acids. In germline, CDR1 is SGHTA, CDR2 FQGNSA. The CDR3 spells CASSLRRGAGELFF. In DNA, the CDR3 is TGTGCCAGCAGCTTACGCCGGGGGGCCGGGGAGCTGTTTTTT.

The J gene is TRBJ2-3, the V gene TRBV7-2; 7 positions match TRBD2. The germline V gene encodes CDR1 SGHTA and CDR2 FQGNSA. The CDR3 is made up of 15 amino acids. Trimming removed 3 bases from V and 1 base from J; junction bases left unmatched: 4. CDR3 loop: CASSFSSGGTDTQYF. CDR3 nucleotides: TGTGCCAGCAGCTTCTCGAGCGGGGGCACAGATACGCAGTATTTT. Based on the CDR3 plus reference TRBV7-2 and TRBJ2-3, the full variable domain is GAGVSQSPSNKVTEKGKDVELRCDPISGHTALYWYRQSLGQGLEFLIYFQGNSAPDKSGLPSDRFSAERTGGSVSTLTIQRTQQEDSAVYLCASSFSSGGTDTQYFGPGTRLTVL.